These 9 T cell receptor beta chains were all obtained from the same sample, sequenced in a study of cytomegalovirus exposure and HLA in healthy donors. With 60 Vbeta and 13 Jbeta primers, the PCR was carried out. TCRdb's copy holds only in-frame clones and misses some; the assay was immunoSEQ multiplex PCR. The sample records 150,000 to 200,000 clones, 60% to 85% being singletons. Sequencing used PBMCs. The source is a male donor in good health and CMV-seronegative.

V is TRBV6-5 and J is TRBJ2-5, with TRBD1 matching 10 bases. The J call may not be correct, given that the DNA end is closer to TRBJ2-7. Germline V gives CDR1 MNHEY, CDR2 SVGAGI. The CDR3 spans 16 residues. CDR3 region: CASSYASTGQGYEQYF. The CDR3 DNA is TGTGCCAGCAGTTACGCCTCCACGGGACAGGGGTACGAGCAGTACTTC.

This clone was detected only a few times. The chain is built from TRBV28 and TRBJ1-2, with D possibly TRBD1 on 5 matching bases. Per the germline V gene, CDR1 is MDHEN and CDR2 is SYDVKM. V dropped 3 bases and J dropped 7 bases, with 15 bases sitting between them. The CDR3 has 14 amino acids. Here the CDR3 reads CASSFSREGGGYTF. In nucleotides, the CDR3 is TGTGCCAGCAGTTTCTCCAGGGAGGGCGGTGGCTACACCTTC.

This clone was seen only once. The gene calls are TRBV6-5 and TRBJ1-6, with no clear D. The germline V gene encodes CDR1 MNHEY and CDR2 SVGAGI. There are 12 residues in the CDR3. The ends were cut back, 4 bases at V and 9 bases at J, with 7 bases in the middle. CDR3 in DNA: TGTGCCAGCAGTTCATTAGTTTCACCCCTCCACTTT. It specifies CASSSLVSPLHF.

Concerning this clone: One junction end does not reproduce the germline sequence, and a read error may be involved. The rearrangement uses TRBV7-9 and TRBJ1-5, with TRBD1 identical over 7 bases. CDR3 size: 15 residues. The germline V gene has CDR1 SEHNR and CDR2 FQNEAQ (reference sequence). The CDR3 DNA follows: TGTTCCAGCAGCCGAGGGACAGCTAGCAATCAGCCCCAGCATTTT. This codes for CSSSRGTASNQPQHF.

The chain has TRBV27 and TRBJ2-1, with D hard to call. The CDR3 totals 16 residues. Germline V gene lookup returns CDR1 MNHEY and CDR2 SMNVEV (reference sequence). The ends were cut back, 1 base at V and 0 bases at J, with 10 bases in the middle. As DNA, the CDR3 is TGTGCCAGCAGTTTATGGTTGGGCAGCTCCTACAATGAGCAGTTCTTC. Its translation: CASSLWLGSSYNEQFF.

V and J are TRBV7-2 and TRBJ2-3, with TRBD1 as a possible D gene (5 bases). The V and J ends lost 1 base and 4 bases respectively, with 6 bases between them. Germline CDR1 and CDR2: SGHTA and FQGNSA. This CDR3 comprises 13 residues. In DNA form, the CDR3 reads TGTGCCAGCAGCTTAGAGGGGCCAGATACGCAGTATTTT. It specifies CASSLEGPDTQYF.

The genes are TRBV7-2 and TRBJ1-4; TRBD1 matches 7 bases. CDR3 length: 17 amino acids. Germline V gene data show CDR1 as SGHTA and CDR2 as FQGNSA. J was trimmed by 5 bases and V by 5 bases; bases with no gene match: 14. CDR3 region: CASSPLRWTGLNEKLFF. CDR3 nucleotides: TGTGCCAGCAGCCCCTTGAGGTGGACAGGATTAAATGAAAAACTGTTTTTT. Full variable domain (rest looked up from reference TRBV7-2 and TRBJ1-4): GAGVSQSPSNKVTEKGKDVELRCDPISGHTALYWYRQSLGQGLEFLIYFQGNSAPDKSGLPSDRFSAERTGGSVSTLTIQRTQQEDSAVYLCASSPLRWTGLNEKLFFGSGTQLSVL.

This chain's CDR3 is CASSDDRDKDQPQHF. Written as DNA, the CDR3 is TGTGCCAGCAGTGACGATCGGGACAAAGATCAGCCCCAGCATTTT. The V gene is TRBV25-1, the J gene TRBJ1-5, with D perhaps matching TRBD1 (6 bases). Trimming removed 3 bases at V and 5 bases at J, with 14 bases between. This CDR3 is built from 15 residues. Looked up from germline, CDR1 is MGHDK and CDR2 is SYGVNS.

This clone was recorded a few times. The rearrangement joins TRBV6-5 to TRBJ2-1, with 11 bases matching TRBD1. Germline V lookup: CDR1 MNHEY, CDR2 SVGAGI. The ends lost 2 bases at V and 7 bases at J; junction bases unmatched: 7. CDR3 length equals 16 residues. The CDR3 is CASSYRDRGLGNEQFF. The CDR3 coding sequence is TGTGCCAGCAGTTACCGGGACAGGGGGTTAGGTAATGAGCAGTTCTTC.